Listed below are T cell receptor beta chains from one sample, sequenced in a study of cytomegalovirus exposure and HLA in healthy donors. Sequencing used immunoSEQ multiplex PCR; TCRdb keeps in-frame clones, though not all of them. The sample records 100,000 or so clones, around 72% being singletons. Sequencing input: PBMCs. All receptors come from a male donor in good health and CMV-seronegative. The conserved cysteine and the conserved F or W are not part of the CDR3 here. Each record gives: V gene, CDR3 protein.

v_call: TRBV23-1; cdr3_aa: ASNTNPGNLTSTDTQY
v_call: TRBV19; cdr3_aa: ASRGGASGQETQY
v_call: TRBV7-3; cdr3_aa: ASKLAGGHEQF
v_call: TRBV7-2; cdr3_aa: ASSFRLAGRNEQF
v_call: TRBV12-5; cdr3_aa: ASGLVPAGGTSGRKLYEQY
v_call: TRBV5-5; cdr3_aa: ASSVGQGAYEQY
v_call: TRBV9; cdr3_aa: ASSVRGDSGANVLT
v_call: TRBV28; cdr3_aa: ASSPGTAWQPQH
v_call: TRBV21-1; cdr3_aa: ASDLNTEAF
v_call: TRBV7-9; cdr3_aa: ASSLVGEGVEQF
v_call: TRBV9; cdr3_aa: ASSVEIGRDTEAF
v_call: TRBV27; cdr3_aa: ASSLGQGFPPGELF
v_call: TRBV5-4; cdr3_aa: ASSFFLGGGSYEQY
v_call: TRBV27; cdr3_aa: ASRPTGEIHEQY
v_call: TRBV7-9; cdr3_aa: ASSLDISYNSPLH
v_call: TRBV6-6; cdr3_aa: ASSRAGGQETQY
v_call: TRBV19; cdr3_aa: ASSIVGLNTEAF
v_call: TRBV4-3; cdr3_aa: ASSQHPPGTGSYNEQF
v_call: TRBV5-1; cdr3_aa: ASSLGTGEDSPLH
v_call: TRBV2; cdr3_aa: ASTPRPNTEAF
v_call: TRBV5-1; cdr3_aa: ASSLGRTSGSGDEQF
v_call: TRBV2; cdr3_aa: ASSTDRGQGYT
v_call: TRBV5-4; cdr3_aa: ASSPGGVGETQY
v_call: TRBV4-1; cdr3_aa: ASSYRYNRDSNQPQH
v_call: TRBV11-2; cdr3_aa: ASSSSRGRRNEQF
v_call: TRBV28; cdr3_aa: ASSVTGGYEQY
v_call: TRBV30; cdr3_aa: AWKGDDRGYYEQY
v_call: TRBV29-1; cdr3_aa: SVVGGLVIMGEQF
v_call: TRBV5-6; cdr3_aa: ASSLVAGADYGYT
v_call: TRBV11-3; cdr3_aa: ASSLGAANTGELF
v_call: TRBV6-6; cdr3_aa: ASSPAGGAAEKLF
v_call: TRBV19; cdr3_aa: AINRGPNTEAF
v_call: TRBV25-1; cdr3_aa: ASSAGTGYGYT
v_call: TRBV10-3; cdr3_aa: AISESAGERDEQY
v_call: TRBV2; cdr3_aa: ASSRRGEAGELF
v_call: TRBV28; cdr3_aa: ASRPRGSGNTIY
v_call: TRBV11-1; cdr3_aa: ASSFWREVSYNEQF
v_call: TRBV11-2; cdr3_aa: ASSSTGGTGELF
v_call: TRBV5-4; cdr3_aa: ASSAGLISYEQY
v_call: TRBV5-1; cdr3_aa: ASSSTLRRQETQY
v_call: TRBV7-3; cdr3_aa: ASSGTSFTGELF
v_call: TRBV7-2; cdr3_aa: ASSLVGGGSRTDTQY
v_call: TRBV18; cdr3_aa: ASSPPRLQGAYEQY
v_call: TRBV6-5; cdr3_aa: ASSYLGMGGGNGYT
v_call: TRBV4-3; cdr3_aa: ASSQYRAGTEAF
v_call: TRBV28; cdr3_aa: ASSTHGLARVTQY
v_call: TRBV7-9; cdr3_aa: ASRPGQGAGEQF
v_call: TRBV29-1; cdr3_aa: RGGSHTEAF
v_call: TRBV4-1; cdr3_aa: ASSQAPGYEQY
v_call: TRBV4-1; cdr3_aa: ASSQRTSGTTGETQY
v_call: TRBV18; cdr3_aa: ASSSGLGGANVLT
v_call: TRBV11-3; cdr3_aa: ASSLGGTPLDTQY
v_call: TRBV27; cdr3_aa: ASSWAYNEKLF
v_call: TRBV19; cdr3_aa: ASSSWPTLGLGNQPQH
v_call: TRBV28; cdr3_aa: ASGRLAGGLSYNEQF